The TCR beta chain described here comes from a study of OX40 agonist ivuxolimab in advanced cancers. Across the study: Hepatocellular carcinoma, melanoma, renal cell or head and neck cancer was diagnosed in the dose-escalation patients.

V dropped 4 bases and J dropped 5; count of bases not matched to a gene: 3. CDR1 is SEHNR, CDR2 FQNEAQ, per germline (reference sequence). The CDR3 is 14 residues long. Profiled with immunoSEQ multiplex PCR; TCRdb holds only in-frame clones, not every one. The repertoire has fewer than 85,000 clones, around 82% of them found once; the top ten carry around 0.73%. The sequence came from an adult with an advanced solid tumor such as melanoma, head and neck, liver or kidney cancer. This rearrangement joins TRBV7-9 to TRBJ2-2; 8 positions agree with TRBD2. The source was CD4+ or CD8+ T cells sorted from blood, collected in a trial of the OX40 agonist ivuxolimab. This CDR3 reads CASSSSGGTGELFF. CDR3 nucleotide sequence: TGTGCCAGCAGCTCTTCGGGGGGGACCGGGGAGCTGTTTTTT. Based on the CDR3 plus reference TRBV7-9 and TRBJ2-2, the full variable domain is DTGVSQNPRHKITKRGQNVTFRCDPISEHNRLYWYRQTLGQGPEFLTYFQNEAQLEKSRLLSDRFSAERPKGSFSTLEIQRTEQGDSAMYLCASSSSGGTGELFFGEGSRLTVL.